The clone carrying this T cell receptor (beta chain) has at least ten counts. No antigen is known for it. The data were taken from a study of identical twins. Notes on the study in general: The abundant beta clonotypes from cord blood had fewer insertions, and memory repertoires had none of this. Instead of following the same donors, the conclusions were based on cross-sectional statistical analysis. Models underestimated how often monozygotic twins shared out-of-frame TCR alpha.

Only healthy Caucasians were included as donors. TCRdb itself ran the 5' RACE reads through MiXCR, one entry per CDR3 protein. The sample shows about 160,000 distinct CDR3 sequences, roughly 3.5% of them seen only once. Trimming cost V 5 bases and J 8 bases; bases outside gene matches: 6. The CDR3 is made up of 15 amino acids. Germline CDR1 reads SGHAT; CDR2 reads FQNNGV. Input material: memory T cells sorted from blood. The clonotype was recovered from a man younger than 30 in good health. This chain links TRBV11-2 with TRBJ2-2; 12 bases fit TRBD2. CDR3 DNA sequence: TGTGCCAGCAGCGGACTAGCGGGGCTACAGGGGGAGCTGTTTTTT. Translated, it gives CASSGLAGLQGELFF.